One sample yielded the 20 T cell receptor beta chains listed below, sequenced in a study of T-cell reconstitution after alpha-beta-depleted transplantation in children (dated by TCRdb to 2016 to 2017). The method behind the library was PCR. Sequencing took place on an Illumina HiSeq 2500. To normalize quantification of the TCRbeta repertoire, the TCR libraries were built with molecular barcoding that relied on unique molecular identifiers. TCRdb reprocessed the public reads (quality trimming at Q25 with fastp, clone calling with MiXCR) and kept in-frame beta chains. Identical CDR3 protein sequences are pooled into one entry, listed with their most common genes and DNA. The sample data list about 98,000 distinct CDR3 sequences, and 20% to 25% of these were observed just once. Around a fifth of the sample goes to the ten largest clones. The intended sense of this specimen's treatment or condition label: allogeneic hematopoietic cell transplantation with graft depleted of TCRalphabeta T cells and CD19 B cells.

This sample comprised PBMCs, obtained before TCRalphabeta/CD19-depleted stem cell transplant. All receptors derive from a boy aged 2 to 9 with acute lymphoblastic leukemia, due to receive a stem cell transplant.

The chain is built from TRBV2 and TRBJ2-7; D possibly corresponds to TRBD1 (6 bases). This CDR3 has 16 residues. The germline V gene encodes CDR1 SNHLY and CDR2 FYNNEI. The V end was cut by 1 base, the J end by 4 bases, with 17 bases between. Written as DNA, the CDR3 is TGTGCCAGCAGTGAAGATGGGGGCCGTATCCTTTACGAGCAGTACTTC. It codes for CASSEDGGRILYEQYF.

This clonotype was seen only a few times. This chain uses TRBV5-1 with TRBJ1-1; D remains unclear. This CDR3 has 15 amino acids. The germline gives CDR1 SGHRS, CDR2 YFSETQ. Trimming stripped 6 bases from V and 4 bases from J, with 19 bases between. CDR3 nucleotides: TGCGCCAGCACCGATCTTTCCCGACCTGGCACTGAAGCTTTCTTT. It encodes CASTDLSRPGTEAFF.

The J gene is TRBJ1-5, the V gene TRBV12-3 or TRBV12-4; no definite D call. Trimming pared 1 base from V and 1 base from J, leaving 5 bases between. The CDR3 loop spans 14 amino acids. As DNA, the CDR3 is TGTGCCAGCAGTTTAGACCTGAGCAATCAGCCCCAGCATTTT. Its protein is CASSLDLSNQPQHF.

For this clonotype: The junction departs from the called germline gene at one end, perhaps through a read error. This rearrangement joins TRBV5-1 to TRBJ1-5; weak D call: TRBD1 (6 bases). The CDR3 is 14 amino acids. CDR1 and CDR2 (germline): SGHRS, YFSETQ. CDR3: CASSLGQGNQPPHF. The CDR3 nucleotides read TGCGCCAGCAGCCTGGGACAAGGGAATCAGCCCCCGCATTTT.

DNA for the CDR3: TGTGCCAGCTCCGCCGGGGGCGCATACGAGCAGTACTTC. Translated, it gives CASSAGGAYEQYF. V is TRBV7-2 and J is TRBJ2-7, with D perhaps matching TRBD1 or TRBD2 (6 bases each). The ends were cut back, 8 bases at V and 4 bases at J, with 15 bases in the middle. Germline CDR1 reads SGHTA; CDR2 reads FQGNSA. The CDR3 consists of 13 residues.

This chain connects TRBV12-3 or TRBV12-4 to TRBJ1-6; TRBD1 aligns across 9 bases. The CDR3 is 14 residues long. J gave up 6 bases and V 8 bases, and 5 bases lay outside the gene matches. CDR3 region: CASGLDRGNSPLHF. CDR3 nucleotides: TGTGCCAGCGGCTTGGACAGGGGTAATTCACCCCTCCACTTT.

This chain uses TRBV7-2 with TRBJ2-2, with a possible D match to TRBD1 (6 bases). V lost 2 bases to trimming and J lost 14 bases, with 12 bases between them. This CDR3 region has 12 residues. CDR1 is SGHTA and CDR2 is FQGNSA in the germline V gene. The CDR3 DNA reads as TGTGCCAGCAGCTTAATGGGGGCCAACCTGTTTTTT. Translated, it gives CASSLMGANLFF.

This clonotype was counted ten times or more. The CDR3 loop reads CASSELRLYEQYF. The DNA of the CDR3 is TGCGCCAGCAGTGAGTTAAGGCTCTACGAGCAGTACTTC. The chain links TRBV10-2 to TRBJ2-7; no clear D. Germline lookup yields CDR1 WSHSY and CDR2 SAAADI. The CDR3 is made up of 13 amino acids. V was shortened by 1 base and J by 3 bases, with 7 bases between the two germline ends.

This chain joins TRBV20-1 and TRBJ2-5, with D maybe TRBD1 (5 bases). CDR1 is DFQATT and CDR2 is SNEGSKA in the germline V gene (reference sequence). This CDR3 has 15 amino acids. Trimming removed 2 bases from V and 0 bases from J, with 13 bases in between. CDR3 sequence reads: CSARWGGGNQETQYF. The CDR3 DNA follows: TGCAGTGCTAGATGGGGCGGCGGAAACCAAGAGACCCAGTACTTC.

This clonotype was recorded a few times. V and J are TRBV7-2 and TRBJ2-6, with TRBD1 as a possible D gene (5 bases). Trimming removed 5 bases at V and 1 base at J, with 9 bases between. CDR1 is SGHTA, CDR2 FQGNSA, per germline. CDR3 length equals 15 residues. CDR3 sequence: CASSLRVSGANVLTF. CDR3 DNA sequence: TGTGCCAGCAGCCTCAGGGTTTCTGGGGCCAACGTCCTGACTTTC.

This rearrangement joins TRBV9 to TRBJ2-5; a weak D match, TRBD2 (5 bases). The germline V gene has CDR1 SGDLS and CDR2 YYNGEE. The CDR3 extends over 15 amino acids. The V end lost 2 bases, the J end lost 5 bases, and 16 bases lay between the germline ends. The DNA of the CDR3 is TGTGCCAGCAGCGTGGGTTCGGGGAGCCGGGAGACCCAGTACTTC. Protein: CASSVGSGSRETQYF.

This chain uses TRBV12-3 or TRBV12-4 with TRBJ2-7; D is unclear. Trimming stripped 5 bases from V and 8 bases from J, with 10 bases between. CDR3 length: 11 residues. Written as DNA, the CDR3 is TGTGCCAGCAGTAATAGGCTCAAGCAGTACTTC. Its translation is CASSNRLKQYF.

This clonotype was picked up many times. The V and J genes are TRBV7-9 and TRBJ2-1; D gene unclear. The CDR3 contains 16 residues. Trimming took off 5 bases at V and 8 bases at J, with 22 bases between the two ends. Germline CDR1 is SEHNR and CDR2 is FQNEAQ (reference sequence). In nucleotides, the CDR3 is TGTGCCAGCAGCCCCCCTAGTGGACCCGGTCGCCATGAGCAGTTCTTC. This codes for CASSPPSGPGRHEQFF. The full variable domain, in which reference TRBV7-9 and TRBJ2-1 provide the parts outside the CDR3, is DTGVSQNPRHKITKRGQNVTFRCDPISEHNRLYWYRQTLGQGPEFLTYFQNEAQLEKSRLLSDRFSAERPKGSFSTLEIQRTEQGDSAMYLCASSPPSGPGRHEQFFGPGTRLTVL.

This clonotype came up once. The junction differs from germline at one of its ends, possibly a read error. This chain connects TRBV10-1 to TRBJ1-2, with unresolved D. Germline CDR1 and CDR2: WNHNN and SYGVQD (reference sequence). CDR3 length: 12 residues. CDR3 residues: CAPAVSIYGHTF. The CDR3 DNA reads TGCGCCCCAGCGGTCAGTATATATGGCCACACCTTC.

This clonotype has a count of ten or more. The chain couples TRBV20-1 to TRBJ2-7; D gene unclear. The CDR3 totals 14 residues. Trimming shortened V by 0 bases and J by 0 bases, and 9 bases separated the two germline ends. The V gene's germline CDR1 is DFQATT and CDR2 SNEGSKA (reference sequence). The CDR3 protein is CSARDPDRSYEQYF. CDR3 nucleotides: TGCAGTGCTAGAGACCCCGACCGCTCCTACGAGCAGTACTTC.

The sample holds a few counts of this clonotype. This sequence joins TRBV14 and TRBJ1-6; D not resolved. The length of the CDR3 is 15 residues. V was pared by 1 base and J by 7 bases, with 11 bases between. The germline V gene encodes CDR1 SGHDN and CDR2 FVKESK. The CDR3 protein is CASSQVSQKNSPLHF. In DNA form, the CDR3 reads TGTGCCAGCAGCCAAGTATCACAGAAGAATTCACCCCTCCACTTT.

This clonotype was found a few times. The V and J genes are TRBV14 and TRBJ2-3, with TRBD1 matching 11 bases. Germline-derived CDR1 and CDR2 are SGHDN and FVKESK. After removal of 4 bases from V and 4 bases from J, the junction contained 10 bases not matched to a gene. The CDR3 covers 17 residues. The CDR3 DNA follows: TGTGCCAGCAGCCGCTTTCTCGGGACAGGGGGTCCAGATACGCAGTATTTT. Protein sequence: CASSRFLGTGGPDTQYF.

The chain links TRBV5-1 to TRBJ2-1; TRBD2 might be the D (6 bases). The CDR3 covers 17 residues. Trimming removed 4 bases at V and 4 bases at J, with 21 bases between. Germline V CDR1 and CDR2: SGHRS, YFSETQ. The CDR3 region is CASSMGGPTWAYNEQFF. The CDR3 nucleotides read TGCGCCAGCAGCATGGGGGGACCGACGTGGGCTTACAATGAGCAGTTCTTC.

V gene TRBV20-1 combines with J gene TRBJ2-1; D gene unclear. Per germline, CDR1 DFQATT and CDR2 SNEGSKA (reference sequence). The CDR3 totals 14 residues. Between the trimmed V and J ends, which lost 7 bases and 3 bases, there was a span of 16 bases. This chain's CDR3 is CSGSVPRGYNEQFF. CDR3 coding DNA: TGCAGTGGTAGTGTACCTCGAGGCTACAATGAGCAGTTCTTC.

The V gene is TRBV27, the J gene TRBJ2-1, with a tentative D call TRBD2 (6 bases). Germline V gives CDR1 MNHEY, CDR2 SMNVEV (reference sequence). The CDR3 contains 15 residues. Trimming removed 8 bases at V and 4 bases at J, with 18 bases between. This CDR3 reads CASVKRRGLYNEQFF. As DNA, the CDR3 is TGTGCCAGCGTGAAGCGGAGGGGACTTTACAATGAGCAGTTCTTC.